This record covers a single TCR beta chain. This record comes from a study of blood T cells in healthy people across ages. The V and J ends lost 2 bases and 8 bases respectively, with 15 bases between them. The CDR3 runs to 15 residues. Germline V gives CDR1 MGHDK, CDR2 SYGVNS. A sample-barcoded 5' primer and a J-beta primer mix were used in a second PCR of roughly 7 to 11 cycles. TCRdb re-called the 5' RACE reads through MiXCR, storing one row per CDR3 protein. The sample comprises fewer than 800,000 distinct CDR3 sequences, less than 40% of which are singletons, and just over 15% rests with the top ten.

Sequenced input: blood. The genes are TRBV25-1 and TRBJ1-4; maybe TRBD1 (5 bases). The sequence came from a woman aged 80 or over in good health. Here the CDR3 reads CASSEGGTPGEKLFF. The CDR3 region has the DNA TGTGCCAGCAGTGAAGGGGGGACCCCCGGGGAAAAACTGTTTTTT.